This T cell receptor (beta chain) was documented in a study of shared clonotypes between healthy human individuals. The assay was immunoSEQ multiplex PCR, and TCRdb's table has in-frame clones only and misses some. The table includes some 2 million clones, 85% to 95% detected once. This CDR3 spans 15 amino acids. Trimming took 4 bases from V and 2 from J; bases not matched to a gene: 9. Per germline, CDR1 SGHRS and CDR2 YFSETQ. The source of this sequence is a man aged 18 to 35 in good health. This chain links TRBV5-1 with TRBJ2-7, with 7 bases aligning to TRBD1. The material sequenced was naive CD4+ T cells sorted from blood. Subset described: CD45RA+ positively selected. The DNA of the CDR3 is TGCGCCAGCAGCCTTATTCCGGGACAGACCTACGAGCAGTACTTC. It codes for CASSLIPGQTYEQYF.